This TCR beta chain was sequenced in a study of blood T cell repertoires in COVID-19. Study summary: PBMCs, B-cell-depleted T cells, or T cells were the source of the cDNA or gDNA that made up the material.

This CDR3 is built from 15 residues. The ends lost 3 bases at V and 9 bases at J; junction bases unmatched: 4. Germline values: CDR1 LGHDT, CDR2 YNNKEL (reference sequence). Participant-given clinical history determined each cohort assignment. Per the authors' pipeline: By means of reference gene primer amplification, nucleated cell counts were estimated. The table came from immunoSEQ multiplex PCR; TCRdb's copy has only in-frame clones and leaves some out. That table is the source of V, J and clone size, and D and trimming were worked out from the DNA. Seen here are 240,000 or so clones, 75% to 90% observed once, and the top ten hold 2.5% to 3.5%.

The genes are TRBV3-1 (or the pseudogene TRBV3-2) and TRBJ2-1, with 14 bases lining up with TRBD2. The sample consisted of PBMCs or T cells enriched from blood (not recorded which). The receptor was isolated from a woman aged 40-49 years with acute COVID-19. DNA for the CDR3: TGTGCCAGCAGCCAGGGGACTAGCGGGAGCGTTGAGCAGTTCTTC. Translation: CASSQGTSGSVEQFF.